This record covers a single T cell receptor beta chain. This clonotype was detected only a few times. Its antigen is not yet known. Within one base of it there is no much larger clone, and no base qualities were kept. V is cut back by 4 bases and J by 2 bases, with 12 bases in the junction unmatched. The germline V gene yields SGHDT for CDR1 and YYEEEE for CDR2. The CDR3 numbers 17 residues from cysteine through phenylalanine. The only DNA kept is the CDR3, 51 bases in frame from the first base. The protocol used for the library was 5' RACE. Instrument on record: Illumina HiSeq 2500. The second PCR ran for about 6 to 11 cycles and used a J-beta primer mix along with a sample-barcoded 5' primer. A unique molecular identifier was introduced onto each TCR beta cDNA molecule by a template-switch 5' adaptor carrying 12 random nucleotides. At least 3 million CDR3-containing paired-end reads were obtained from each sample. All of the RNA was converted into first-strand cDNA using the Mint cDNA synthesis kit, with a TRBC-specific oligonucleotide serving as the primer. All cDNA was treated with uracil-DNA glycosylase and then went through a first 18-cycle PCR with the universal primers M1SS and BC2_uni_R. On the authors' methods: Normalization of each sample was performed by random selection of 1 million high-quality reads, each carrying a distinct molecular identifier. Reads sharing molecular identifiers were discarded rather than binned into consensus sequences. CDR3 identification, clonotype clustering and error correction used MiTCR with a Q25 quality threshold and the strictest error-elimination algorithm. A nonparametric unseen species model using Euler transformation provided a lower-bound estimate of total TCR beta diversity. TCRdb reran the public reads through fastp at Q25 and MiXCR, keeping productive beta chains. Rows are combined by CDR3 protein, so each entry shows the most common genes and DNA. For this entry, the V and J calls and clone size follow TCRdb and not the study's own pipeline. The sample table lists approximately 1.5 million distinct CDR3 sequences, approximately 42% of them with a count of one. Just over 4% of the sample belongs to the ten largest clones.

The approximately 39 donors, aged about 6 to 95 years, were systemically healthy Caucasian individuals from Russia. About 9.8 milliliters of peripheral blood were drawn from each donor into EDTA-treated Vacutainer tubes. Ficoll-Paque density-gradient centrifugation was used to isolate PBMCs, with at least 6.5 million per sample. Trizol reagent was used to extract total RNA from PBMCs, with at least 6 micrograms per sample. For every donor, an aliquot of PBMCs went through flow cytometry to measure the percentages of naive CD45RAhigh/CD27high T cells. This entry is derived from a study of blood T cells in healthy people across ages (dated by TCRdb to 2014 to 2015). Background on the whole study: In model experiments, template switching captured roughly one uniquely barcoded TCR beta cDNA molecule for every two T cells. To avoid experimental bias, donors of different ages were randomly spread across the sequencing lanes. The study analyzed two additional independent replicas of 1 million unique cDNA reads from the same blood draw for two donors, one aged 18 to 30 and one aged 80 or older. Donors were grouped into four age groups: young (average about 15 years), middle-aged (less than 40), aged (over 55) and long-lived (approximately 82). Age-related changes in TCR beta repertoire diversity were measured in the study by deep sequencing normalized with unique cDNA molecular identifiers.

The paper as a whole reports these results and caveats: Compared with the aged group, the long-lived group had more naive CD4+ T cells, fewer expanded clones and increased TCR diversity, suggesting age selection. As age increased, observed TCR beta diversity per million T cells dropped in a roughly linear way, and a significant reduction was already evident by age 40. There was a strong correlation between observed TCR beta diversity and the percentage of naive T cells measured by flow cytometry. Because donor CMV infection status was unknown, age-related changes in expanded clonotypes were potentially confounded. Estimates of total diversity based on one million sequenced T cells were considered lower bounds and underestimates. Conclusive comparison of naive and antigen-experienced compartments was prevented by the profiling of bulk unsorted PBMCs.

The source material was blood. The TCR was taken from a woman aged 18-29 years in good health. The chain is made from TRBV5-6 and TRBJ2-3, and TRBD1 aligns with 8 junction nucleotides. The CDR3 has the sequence CASSTGQGDGYTDTQYF. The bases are TGTGCCAGCAGCACCGGACAGGGCGATGGGTACACAGATACGCAGTATTTT.